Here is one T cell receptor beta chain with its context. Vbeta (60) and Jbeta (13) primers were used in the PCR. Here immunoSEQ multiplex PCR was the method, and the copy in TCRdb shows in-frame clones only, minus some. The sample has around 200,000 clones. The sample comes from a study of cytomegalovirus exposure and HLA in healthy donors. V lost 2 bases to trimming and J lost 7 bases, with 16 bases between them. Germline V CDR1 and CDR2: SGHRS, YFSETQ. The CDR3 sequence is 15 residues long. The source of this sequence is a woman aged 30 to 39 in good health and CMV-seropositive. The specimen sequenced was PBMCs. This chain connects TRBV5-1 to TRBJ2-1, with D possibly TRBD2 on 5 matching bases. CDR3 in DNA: TGCGCCAGCAGCTTAGTCGAACATACGGGGAATGAGCAGTTCTTC. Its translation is CASSLVEHTGNEQFF.